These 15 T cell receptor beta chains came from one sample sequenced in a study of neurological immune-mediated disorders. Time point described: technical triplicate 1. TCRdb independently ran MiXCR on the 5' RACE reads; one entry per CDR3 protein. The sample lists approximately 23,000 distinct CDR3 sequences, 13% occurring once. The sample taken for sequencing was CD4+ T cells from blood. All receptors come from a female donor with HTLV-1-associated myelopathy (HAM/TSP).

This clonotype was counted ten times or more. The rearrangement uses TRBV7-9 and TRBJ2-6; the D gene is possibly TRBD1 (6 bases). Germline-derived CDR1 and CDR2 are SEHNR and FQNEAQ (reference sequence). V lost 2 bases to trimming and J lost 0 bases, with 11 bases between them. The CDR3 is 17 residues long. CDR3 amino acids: CASSLWKDSSGANVLTF. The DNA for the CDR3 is TGTGCCAGCAGCTTATGGAAGGACAGCTCTGGGGCCAACGTCCTGACTTTC. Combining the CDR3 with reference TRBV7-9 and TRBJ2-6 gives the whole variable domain DTGVSQNPRHKITKRGQNVTFRCDPISEHNRLYWYRQTLGQGPEFLTYFQNEAQLEKSRLLSDRFSAERPKGSFSTLEIQRTEQGDSAMYLCASSLWKDSSGANVLTFGAGSRLTVL.

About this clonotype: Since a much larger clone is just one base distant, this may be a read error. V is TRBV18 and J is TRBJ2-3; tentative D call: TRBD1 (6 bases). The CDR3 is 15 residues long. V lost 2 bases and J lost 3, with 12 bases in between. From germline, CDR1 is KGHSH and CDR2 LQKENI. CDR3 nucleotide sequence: TGTGCCAGCTCACCAGGACAGCATAGAACAGATACGCAGTATTTT. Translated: CASSPGQHRTDTQYF. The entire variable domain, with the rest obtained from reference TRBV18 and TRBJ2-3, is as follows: NAGVMQNPRHLVRRRGQEARLRCSPMKGHSHVYWYRQLPEEGLKFMVYLQKENIIDESGMPKERFSAEFPKEGPSILRIQQVVRGDSAAYFCASSPGQHRTDTQYFGPGTRLTVL.

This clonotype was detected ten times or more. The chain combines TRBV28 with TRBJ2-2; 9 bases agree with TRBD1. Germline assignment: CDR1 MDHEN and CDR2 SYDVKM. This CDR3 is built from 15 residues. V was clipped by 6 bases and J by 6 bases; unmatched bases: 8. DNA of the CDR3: TGTGCCAGCAGACAGGGGGCGGTTTGGGCCGGGGAGCTGTTTTTT. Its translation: CASRQGAVWAGELFF.

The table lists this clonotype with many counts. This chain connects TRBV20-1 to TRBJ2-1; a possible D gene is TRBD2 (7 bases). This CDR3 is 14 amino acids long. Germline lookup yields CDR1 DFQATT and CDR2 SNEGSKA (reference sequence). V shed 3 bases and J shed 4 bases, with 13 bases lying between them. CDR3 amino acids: CSASTGGPYNEQFF. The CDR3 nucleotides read TGCAGTGCTAGCACGGGGGGCCCTTACAATGAGCAGTTCTTC.

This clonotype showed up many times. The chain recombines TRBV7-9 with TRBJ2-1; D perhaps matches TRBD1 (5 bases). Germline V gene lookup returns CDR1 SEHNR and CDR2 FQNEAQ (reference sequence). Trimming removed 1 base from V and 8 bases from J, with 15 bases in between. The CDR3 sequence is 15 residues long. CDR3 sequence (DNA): TGTGCCAGCAGCTTAGGTCGCACTTGGGGCGATGAGCAGTTCTTC. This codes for CASSLGRTWGDEQFF.

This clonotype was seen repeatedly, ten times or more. This CDR3 reads CASSSAGELFF. CDR3 in DNA: TGCGCCAGCAGTTCCGCCGGGGAGCTGTTTTTT. This rearrangement joins TRBV5-1 to TRBJ2-2; D unresolved. The CDR3 extends over 11 amino acids. The V and J ends lost 5 bases and 6 bases respectively, with 5 bases between them. Germline V CDR1 and CDR2: SGHRS, YFSETQ.

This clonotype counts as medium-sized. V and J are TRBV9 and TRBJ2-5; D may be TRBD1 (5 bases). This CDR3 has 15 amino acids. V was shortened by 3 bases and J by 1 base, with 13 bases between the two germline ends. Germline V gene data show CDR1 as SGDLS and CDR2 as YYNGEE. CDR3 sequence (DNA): TGTGCCAGCAGCGCCTCAGGGTTCCTCCAAGAGACCCAGTACTTC. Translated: CASSASGFLQETQYF.

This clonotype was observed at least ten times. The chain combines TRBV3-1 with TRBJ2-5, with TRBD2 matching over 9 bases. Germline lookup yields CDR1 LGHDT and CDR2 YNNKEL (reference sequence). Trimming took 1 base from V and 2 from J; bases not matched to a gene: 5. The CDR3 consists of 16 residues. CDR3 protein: CASSQGVAGVQETQYF. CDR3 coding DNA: TGTGCCAGCAGCCAAGGGGTAGCGGGGGTGCAAGAGACCCAGTACTTC.

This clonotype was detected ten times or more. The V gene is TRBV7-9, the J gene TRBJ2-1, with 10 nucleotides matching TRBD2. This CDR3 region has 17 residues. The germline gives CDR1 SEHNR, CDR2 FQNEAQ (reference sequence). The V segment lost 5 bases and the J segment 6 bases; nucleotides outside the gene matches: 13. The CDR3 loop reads CASSPLLGASGSNEQFF. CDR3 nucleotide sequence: TGTGCCAGCAGCCCCCTTTTGGGGGCTAGCGGGAGCAATGAGCAGTTCTTC.

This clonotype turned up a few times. The DNA for the CDR3 is TGTGCCAGCAGTTTGTCAGGGGGCCCCTACGAGCAGTACTTC. Translation gives CASSLSGGPYEQYF. This chain links TRBV28 with TRBJ2-7; 8 bases align to TRBD1. V lost 3 bases, J lost 2 bases, and 3 bases stayed unmatched. The CDR3 consists of 14 residues. Per the germline V gene, CDR1 is MDHEN and CDR2 is SYDVKM.

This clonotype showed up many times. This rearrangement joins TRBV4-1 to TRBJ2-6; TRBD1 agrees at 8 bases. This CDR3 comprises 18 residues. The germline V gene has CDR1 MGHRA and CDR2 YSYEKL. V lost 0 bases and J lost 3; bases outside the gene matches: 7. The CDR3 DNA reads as TGCGCCAGCAGCCAAGATGACGGACAGGGTTATGGGGCCAACGTCCTGACTTTC. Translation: CASSQDDGQGYGANVLTF.

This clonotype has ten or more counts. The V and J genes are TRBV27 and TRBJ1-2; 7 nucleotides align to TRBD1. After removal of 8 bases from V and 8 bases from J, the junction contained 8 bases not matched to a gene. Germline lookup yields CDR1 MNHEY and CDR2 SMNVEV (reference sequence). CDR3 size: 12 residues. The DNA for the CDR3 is TGTGCCAGCTATAGGGGGCGCGGGGGCTACACCTTC. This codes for CASYRGRGGYTF.

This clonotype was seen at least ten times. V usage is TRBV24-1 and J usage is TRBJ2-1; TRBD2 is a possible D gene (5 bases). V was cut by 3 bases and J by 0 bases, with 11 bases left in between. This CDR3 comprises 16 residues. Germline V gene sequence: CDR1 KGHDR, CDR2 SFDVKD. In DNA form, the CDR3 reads TGTGCCACCAGTGATAACCCCGCGGGCTCCTACAATGAGCAGTTCTTC. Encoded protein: CATSDNPAGSYNEQFF.

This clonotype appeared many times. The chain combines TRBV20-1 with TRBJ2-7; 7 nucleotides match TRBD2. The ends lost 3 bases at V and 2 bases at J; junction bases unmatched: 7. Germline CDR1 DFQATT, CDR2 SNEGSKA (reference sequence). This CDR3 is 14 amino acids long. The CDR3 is CSASRWEGPYEQYF. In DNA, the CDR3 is TGCAGTGCTAGTCGGTGGGAGGGCCCCTACGAGCAGTACTTC.

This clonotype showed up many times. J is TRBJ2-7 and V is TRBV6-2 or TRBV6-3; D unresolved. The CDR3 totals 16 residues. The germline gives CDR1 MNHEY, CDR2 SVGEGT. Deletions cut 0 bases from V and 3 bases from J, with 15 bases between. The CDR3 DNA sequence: TGTGCCAGCAGTTACTCTACGGGCCGGTCGAGCTACGAGCAGTACTTC. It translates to CASSYSTGRSSYEQYF.